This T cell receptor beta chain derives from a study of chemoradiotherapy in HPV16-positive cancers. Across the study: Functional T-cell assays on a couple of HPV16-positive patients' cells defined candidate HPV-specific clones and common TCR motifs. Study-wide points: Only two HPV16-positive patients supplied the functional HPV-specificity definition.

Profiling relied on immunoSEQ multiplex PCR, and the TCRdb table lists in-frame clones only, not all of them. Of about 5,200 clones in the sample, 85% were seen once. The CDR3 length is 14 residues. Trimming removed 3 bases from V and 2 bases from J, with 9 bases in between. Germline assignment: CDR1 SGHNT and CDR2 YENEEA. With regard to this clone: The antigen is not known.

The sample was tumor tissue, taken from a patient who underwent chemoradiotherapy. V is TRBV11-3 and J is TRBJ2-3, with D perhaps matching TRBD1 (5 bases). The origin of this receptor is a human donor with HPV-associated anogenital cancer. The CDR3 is CASSFRANTDTQYF. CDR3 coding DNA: TGTGCCAGCAGCTTCAGGGCTAACACAGATACGCAGTATTTT.